The T cell receptor (beta chain) under discussion was sequenced for a study of response to subunit inactivated influenza vaccine (dated 2018 in TCRdb). Regarding the complete study: To follow how T cells responded to a trivalent subunit inactivated influenza vaccine, the researchers relied on deep quantitative profiling of the T cell receptor repertoire.

Broad study findings and their caveats: The authors proposed that each seasonal influenza vaccination may bring in only a limited number of new T cells.

In the case of this clonotype: The specificity of this receptor is unknown. A read error may account for a junction end that differs from germline.

From cysteine to phenylalanine, the CDR3 is 15 amino acids long. Of all the DNA, just the CDR3 is kept, 45 bases in frame from base 1. From a lookup of the germline V gene, CDR1 and CDR2 are MNHNS and SASEGT. Libraries were prepared through RT-PCR. Sequencing instrument: Illumina HiSeq 2500. TCRdb reprocessed the public reads (quality trimming at Q25 with fastp, clone calling with MiXCR) and kept in-frame beta chains. Each entry merges the rows of one CDR3 protein and shows their most common DNA and genes. Counted in this sample were about 780,000 distinct CDR3 sequences; less than 20% of them appeared once. The biggest ten clones account for roughly 11% of the sample.

The TCR comes from a man in his fifties who received an inactivated influenza vaccine. Donor details come from another sample of the same person, matched by shared clones. Recombination joined TRBV6-1 with TRBJ2-6; 8 of the junction bases match TRBD1. The sequencing used PBMCs from blood, collected more than 4 days after vaccination. The nucleotides read TGTGCCAGCAGTCGGGACAGGTCTGGGGCCAACATCCTGACTTTC. Protein translation: CASSRDRSGANILTF.